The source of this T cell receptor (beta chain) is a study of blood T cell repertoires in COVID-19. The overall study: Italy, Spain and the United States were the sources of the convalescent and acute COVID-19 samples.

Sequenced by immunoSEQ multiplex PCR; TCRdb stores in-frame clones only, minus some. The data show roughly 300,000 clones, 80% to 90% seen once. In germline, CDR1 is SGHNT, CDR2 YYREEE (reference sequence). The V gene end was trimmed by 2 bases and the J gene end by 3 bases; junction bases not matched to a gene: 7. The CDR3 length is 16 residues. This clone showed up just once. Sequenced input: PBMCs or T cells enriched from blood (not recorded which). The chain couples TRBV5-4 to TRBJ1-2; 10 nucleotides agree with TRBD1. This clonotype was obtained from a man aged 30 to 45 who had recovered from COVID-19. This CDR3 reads CASSLVRGTGDYGYTF. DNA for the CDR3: TGTGCCAGCAGCTTAGTAAGAGGGACAGGGGACTATGGCTACACCTTC.